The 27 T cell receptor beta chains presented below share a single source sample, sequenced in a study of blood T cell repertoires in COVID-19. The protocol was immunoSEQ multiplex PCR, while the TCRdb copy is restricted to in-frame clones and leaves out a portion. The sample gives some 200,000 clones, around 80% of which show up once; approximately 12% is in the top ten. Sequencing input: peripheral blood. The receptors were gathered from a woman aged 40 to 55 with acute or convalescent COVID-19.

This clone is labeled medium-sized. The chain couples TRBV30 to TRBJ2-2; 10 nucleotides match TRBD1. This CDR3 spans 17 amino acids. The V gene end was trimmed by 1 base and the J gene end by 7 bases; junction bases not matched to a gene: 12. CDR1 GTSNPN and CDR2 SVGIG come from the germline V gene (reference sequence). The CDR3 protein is CAWSGQGALWGSGELFF. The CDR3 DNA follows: TGTGCCTGGAGTGGACAGGGGGCCCTTTGGGGGAGCGGGGAGCTGTTTTTT.

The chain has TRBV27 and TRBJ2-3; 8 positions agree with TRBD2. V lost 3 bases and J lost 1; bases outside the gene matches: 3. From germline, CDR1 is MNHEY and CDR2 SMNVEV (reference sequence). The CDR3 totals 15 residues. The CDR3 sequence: CASSFLRGGTDTQYF. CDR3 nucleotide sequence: TGTGCCAGCAGTTTTTTGCGGGGGGGCACAGATACGCAGTATTTT.

The DNA for the CDR3 is TGTGCCATCCTTAGCGGGAGCGAGGGGTGGGACAATGAGCAGTTCTTC. Translating it yields CAILSGSEGWDNEQFF. The rearrangement joins TRBV10-3 to TRBJ2-1; 9 bases line up with TRBD2. The CDR3 is 16 residues long. Germline CDR1 and CDR2: ENHRY and SYGVKD. Unmatched junction bases numbered 13, after V lost 8 bases and J lost 5 bases.

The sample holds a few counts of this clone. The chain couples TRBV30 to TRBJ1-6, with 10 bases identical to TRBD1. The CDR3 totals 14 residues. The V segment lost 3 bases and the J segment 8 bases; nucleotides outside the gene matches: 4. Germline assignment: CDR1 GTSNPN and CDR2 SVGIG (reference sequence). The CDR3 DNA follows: TGTGCCTGGAGACCGGGACAGGGGTATTCACCCCTCCACTTT. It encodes CAWRPGQGYSPLHF.

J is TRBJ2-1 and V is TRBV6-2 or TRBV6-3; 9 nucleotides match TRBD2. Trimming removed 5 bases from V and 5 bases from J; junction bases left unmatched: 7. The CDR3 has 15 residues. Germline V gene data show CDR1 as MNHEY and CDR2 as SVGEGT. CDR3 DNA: TGTGCCAGCAGTGAGCCTGCGGGGGGGAACAATGAGCAGTTCTTC. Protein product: CASSEPAGGNNEQFF.

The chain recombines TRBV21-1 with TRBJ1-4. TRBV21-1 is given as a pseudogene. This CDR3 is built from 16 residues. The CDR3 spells CASSKWREYTNEKLFF. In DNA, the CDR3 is TGTGCCAGCAGCAAATGGAGGGAATACACTAATGAAAAACTGTTTTTT.

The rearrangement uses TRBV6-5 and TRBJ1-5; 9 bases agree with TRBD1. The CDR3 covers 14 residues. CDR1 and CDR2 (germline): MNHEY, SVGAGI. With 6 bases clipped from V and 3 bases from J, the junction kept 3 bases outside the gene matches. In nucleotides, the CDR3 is TGTGCCAGCAGAGGGACAGGGCCCAATCAGCCCCAGCATTTT. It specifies CASRGTGPNQPQHF.

CDR3 sequence: CASTSGASGRVSAGELFF. For the CDR3, the DNA is TGTGCCAGCACCAGCGGGGCTAGCGGGAGGGTATCGGCCGGGGAGCTGTTTTTT. The chain uses TRBV11-2 and TRBJ2-2; 12 positions agree with TRBD2. The germline gives CDR1 SGHAT, CDR2 FQNNGV. This CDR3 spans 18 amino acids. J gave up 6 bases and V 7 bases, and 15 bases lay outside the gene matches.

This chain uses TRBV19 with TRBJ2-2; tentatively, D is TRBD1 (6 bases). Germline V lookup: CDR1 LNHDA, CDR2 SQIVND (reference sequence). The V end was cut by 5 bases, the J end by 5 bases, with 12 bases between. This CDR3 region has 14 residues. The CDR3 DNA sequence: TGTGCCAGTAGTGGCCAGGGGCGGACCGGGGAGCTGTTTTTT. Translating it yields CASSGQGRTGELFF. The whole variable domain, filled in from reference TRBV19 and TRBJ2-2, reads DGGITQSPKYLFRKEGQNVTLSCEQNLNHDAMYWYRQDPGQGLRLIYYSQIVNDFQKGDIAEGYSVSREKKESFPLTVTSAQKNPTAFYLCASSGQGRTGELFFGEGSRLTVL.

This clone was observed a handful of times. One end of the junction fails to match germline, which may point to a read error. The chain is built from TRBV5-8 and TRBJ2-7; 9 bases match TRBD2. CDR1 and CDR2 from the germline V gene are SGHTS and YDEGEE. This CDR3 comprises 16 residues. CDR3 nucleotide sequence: TGTGCCAGCAACTTGGCGGGGCGGGAGGGCGTTTACGAGCAGTACTTC. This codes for CASNLAGREGVYEQYF.

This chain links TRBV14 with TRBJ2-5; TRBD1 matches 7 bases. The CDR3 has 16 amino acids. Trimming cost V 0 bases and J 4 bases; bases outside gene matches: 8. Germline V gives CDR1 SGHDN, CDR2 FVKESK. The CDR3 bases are TGTGCCAGCAGCCAAGATTGGAGGACAGGAGTAGAGACCCAGTACTTC. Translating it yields CASSQDWRTGVETQYF. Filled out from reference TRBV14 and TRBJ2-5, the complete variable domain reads EAGVTQFPSHSVIEKGQTVTLRCDPISGHDNLYWYRRVMGKEIKFLLHFVKESKQDESGMPNNRFLAERTGGTYSTLKVQPAELEDSGVYFCASSQDWRTGVETQYFGPGTRLLVL.

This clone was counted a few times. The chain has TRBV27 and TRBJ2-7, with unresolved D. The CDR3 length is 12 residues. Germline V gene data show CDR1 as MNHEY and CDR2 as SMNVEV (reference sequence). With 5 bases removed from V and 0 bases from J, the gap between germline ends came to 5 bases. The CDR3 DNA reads TGTGCCAGCAGTCATAGCTCCTACGAGCAGTACTTC. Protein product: CASSHSSYEQYF.

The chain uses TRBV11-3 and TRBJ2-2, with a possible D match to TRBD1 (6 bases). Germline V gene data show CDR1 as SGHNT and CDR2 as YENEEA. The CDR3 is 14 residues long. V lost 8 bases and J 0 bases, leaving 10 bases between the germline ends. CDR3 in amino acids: CASARGTNTGELFF. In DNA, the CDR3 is TGTGCCAGCGCCAGGGGAACGAACACCGGGGAGCTGTTTTTT.

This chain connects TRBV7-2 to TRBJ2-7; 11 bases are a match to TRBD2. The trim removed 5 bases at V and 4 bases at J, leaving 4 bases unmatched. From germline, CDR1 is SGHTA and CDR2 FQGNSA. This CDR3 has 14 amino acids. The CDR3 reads CASSLSGRGYEQYF. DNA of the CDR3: TGTGCCAGCAGCCTTAGCGGGAGGGGGTACGAGCAGTACTTC.

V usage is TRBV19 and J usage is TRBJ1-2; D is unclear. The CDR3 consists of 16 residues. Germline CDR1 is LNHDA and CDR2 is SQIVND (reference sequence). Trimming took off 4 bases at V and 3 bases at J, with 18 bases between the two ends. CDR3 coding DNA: TGTGCCAGTAGTACCCCGGGGTCCGGACGGCACTATGGCTACACCTTC. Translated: CASSTPGSGRHYGYTF.

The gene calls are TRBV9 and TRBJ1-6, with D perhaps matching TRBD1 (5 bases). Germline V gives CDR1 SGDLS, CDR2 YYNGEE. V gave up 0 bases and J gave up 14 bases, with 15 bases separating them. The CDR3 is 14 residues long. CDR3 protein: CASSVGAGRGALHF. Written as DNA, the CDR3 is TGTGCCAGCAGCGTAGGAGCAGGTCGGGGGGCCCTCCACTTT.

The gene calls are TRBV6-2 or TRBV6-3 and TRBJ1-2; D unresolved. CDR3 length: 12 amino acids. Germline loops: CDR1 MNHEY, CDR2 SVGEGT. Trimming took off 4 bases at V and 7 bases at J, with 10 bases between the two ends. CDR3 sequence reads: CASSSTLFGYTF. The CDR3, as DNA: TGTGCCAGCAGTTCGACATTATTTGGCTACACCTTC.

The CDR3 region is CASSPRTGGYEQYF. Here the CDR3 DNA reads TGCGCCAGCAGCCCCAGGACAGGGGGCTACGAGCAGTACTTC. The V call is TRBV5-1, the J call TRBJ2-7; 10 bases fit TRBD1. From germline, CDR1 is SGHRS and CDR2 YFSETQ. The CDR3 has 14 amino acids. V lost 4 bases to trimming and J lost 3 bases; unmatched junction nucleotides: 4.

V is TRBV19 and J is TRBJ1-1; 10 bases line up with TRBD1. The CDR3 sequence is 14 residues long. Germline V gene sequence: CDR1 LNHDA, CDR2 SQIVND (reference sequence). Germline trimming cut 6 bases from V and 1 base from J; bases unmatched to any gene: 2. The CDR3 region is CASSRDRGNTEAFF. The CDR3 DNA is TGTGCCAGTAGCAGGGACAGGGGGAACACTGAAGCTTTCTTT.

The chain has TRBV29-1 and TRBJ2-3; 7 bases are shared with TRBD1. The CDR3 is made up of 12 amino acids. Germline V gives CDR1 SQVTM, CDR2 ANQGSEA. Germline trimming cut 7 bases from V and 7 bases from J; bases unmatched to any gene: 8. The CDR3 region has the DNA TGCAGCGGCCGGGACAGTCTGCATACGCAGTATTTT. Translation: CSGRDSLHTQYF.

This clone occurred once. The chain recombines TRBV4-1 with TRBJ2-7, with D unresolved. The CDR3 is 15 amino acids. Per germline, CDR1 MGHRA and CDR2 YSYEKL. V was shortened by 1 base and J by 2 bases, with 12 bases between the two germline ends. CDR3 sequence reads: CASSQVANVAYEQYF. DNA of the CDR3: TGCGCCAGCAGCCAAGTCGCGAACGTAGCCTACGAGCAGTACTTC.

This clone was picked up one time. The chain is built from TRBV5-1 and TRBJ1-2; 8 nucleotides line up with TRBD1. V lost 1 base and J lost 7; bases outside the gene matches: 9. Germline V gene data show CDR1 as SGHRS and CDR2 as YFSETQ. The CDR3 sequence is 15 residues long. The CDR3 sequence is CASSLLATGERGYTF. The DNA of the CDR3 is TGCGCCAGCAGCTTGCTGGCGACAGGGGAACGTGGCTACACCTTC.

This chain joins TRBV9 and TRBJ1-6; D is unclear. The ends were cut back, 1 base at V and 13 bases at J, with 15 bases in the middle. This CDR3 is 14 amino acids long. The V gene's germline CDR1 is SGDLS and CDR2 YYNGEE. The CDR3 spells CASSVRPLLRPLHF. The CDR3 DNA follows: TGTGCCAGCAGCGTAAGGCCGCTACTAAGGCCCCTCCACTTT. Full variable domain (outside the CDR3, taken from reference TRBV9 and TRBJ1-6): DSGVTQTPKHLITATGQRVTLRCSPRSGDLSVYWYQQSLDQGLQFLIQYYNGEERAKGNILERFSAQQFPDLHSELNLSSLELGDSALYFCASSVRPLLRPLHFGNGTRLTVT.

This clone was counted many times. DNA of the CDR3: TGCGCCAGCAGTGGTTCTGCGGCAGGGAAGGACACTGAAGCTTTCTTT. Its protein product is CASSGSAAGKDTEAFF. The chain combines TRBV10-2 with TRBJ1-1, with D possibly being TRBD1 (5 bases). This CDR3 comprises 16 residues. The germline V and J ends were trimmed by 4 bases and 3 bases, with 18 bases remaining between them. Germline V lookup: CDR1 WSHSY, CDR2 SAAADI.

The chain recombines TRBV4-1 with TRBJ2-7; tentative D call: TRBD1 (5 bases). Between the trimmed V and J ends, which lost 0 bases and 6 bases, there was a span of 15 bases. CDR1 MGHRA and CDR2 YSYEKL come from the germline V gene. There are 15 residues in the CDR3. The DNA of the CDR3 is TGCGCCAGCAGCCAAGATAATATAGGGGTTCCCGAGCAGTACTTC. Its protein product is CASSQDNIGVPEQYF.

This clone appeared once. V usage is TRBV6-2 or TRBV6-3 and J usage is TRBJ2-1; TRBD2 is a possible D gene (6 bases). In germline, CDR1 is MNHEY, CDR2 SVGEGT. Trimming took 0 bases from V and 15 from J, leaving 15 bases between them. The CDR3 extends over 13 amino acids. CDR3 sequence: CASSYSIGTAAFF. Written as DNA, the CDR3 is TGTGCCAGCAGTTACTCTATAGGGACTGCTGCGTTCTTC.

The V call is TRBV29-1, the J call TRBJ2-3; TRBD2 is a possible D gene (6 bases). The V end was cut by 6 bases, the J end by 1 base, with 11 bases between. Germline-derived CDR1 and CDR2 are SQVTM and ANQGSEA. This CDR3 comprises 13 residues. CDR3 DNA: TGCAGCGTCGATAGCGGAGGCACAGATACGCAGTATTTT. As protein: CSVDSGGTDTQYF.